Presented here are 2 T cell receptor beta chains from one specimen sequenced in a study of OX40 agonist ivuxolimab in advanced cancers. Libraries were prepared by immunoSEQ multiplex PCR; TCRdb keeps only in-frame clonotypes and omits some of them. The sample shows some 30,000 clones, about 90% of them seen only once. Sample: CD4+ or CD8+ T cells sorted from blood, taken in a trial of the OX40 agonist ivuxolimab. These receptors all stem from an adult with an advanced solid tumor such as melanoma, head and neck, liver or kidney cancer.

The CDR3 loop is CASSLSGREDRQETQYF. The CDR3 DNA reads TGTGCCAGCAGCTTATCTGGGCGGGAGGACCGCCAAGAGACCCAGTACTTC. The V gene is TRBV5-6, the J gene TRBJ2-5, with 8 bases that match TRBD2. CDR3 size: 17 residues. V trimming: 2 bases; J trimming: 1 base; junction bases outside the gene matches: 10. Germline V gene sequence: CDR1 SGHDT, CDR2 YYEEEE.

This clone has just one count. V and J are TRBV7-9 and TRBJ2-1; no clear D. The CDR3 has 14 residues. CDR1 and CDR2 (germline): SEHNR, FQNEAQ (reference sequence). Trimming removed 1 base at V and 1 base at J, with 5 bases between. The CDR3 DNA follows: TGTGCCAGCAGCTTAGTGGGATCCTACAATGAGCAGTTCTTC. Protein: CASSLVGSYNEQFF.